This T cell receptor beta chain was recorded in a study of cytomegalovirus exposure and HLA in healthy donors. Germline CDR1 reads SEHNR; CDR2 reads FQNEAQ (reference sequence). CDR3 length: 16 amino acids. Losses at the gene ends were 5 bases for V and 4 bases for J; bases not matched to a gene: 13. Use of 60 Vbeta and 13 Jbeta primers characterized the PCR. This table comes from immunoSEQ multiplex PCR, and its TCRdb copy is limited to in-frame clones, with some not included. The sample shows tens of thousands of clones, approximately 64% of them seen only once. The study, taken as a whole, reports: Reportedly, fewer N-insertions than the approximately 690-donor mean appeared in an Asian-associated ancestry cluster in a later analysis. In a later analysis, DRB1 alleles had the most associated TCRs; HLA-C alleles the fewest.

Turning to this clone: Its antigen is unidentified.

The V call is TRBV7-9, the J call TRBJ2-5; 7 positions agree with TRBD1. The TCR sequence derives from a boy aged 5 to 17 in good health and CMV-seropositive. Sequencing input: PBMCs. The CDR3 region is CASSPTPGTARETQYF. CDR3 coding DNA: TGTGCCAGCAGCCCGACACCCGGGACAGCAAGAGAGACCCAGTACTTC.